These T cell receptor beta chains were read from a single sample in a study of T cells after yellow fever vaccination. TCRdb recomputed calls from the 5' RACE reads with MiXCR, one row per CDR3 protein. The sample consists of approximately 600,000 distinct CDR3 sequences, around 12% of them appearing once. Material: PBMCs, obtained on the day of the yellow fever booster vaccination. The source of these receptors is a young man who received the YFV17D yellow fever vaccine. CDR3s include the opening cysteine and the closing phenylalanine or tryptophan. A D gene is named only where the DNA matches it firmly. Where a row states a size, it is once, few, many or the class of an expanded clone; other rows omit it.

>.|TRBJ2-5|TRBV3-1|.
TGTGCCAGCAGCCAAGTCGGGGACGAGGAGACCCAGTACTTC
CASSQVGDEETQYF
>.|TRBJ2-7|TRBV21-1|few
TGTGCCAGCAGCAAAGCTCGACAGGGTTCTCACGAGCAGTACTTC
CASSKARQGSHEQYF
>.|TRBJ2-4|TRBV5-1|.
TGCGCCAGCAGCTCAACCCAGTCGGGGGACATTCAGTACTTC
CASSSTQSGDIQYF
>.|TRBJ2-7|TRBV20-1|.
TGCAGTGCTAGAACCCCGACCGGGGAGCAGTACTTC
CSARTPTGEQYF
>.|TRBJ1-2|TRBV7-9|.
TGTGCCAGCAGCTTAGATCCGGTGCTAAGCTACACCTTC
CASSLDPVLSYTF
>.|TRBJ2-6|TRBV10-2|once
TGCGCCAGCCTCAGACAGAGCTCTGGGGCCAACGTCCTGACTTTC
CASLRQSSGANVLTF
>.|TRBJ2-5|TRBV7-2|.
TGTGCCAGCAGCCGAGGGGCCTTGGAGGAGACCCAGTACTTC
CASSRGALEETQYF
>.|TRBJ1-1|TRBV7-6|.
TGTGCCAGCAGCTTAAGCTGGGCCGGTGAAGCTTTCTTT
CASSLSWAGEAFF
>.|TRBJ2-3|TRBV7-3|few
TGTGCCAGCAGCTCCCCCCGGGAGAACACAGATACGCAGTATTTT
CASSSPRENTDTQYF
>TRBD1|TRBJ1-2|TRBV6-1|.
TGTGCCAGCAGGCAGGGGGGGACAGGGGGCTACACCTTC
CASRQGGTGGYTF
>TRBD1|TRBJ2-1|TRBV11-2|few
TGTGCCAGCAGCTTGGCCGGGACAGGGAATTACAATGAGCAGTTCTTC
CASSLAGTGNYNEQFF
>.|TRBJ2-3|TRBV7-6|.
TGTGCCAGCAGCTATAACGCAGATACGCAGTATTTT
CASSYNADTQYF
>.|TRBJ1-1|TRBV29-1|.
TGCAGCGTTGGCCATCAAAAGAACACTGAAGCTTTCTTT
CSVGHQKNTEAFF
>.|TRBJ2-5|TRBV7-2|many
TGTGCCAGCAGCTTAGAGCCAGGGGAGACCCAGTACTTC
CASSLEPGETQYF
>.|TRBJ2-1|TRBV6-4|.
TGTGCCAGCTGCTCCAAGCTCGAGGGCCCCTACAATGAGCAGTTCTTC
CASCSKLEGPYNEQFF
>.|TRBJ2-3|TRBV6-5|few
TGTGCCAGCAGAAACTCGTACTACCCAGATACGCAGTATTTT
CASRNSYYPDTQYF
>.|TRBJ2-7|TRBV12-3/TRBV12-4|.
TGTGCCAGCAGTTTGGATACTAGCTCCCGGGAGCAGTACTTC
CASSLDTSSREQYF
>.|TRBJ2-3|TRBV5-1|few
TGCGCCAGCAGCCTTCGACTACTCACAGATACGCAGTATTTT
CASSLRLLTDTQYF
>TRBD1|TRBJ2-3|TRBV6-2/TRBV6-3|few
TGTGCCAGCAGGGACGGACAGGGGATCACAGATACGCAGTATTTT
CASRDGQGITDTQYF
>.|TRBJ1-5|TRBV7-8|.
TGTGCCAGCAGCTTCGTGGGGGCCGGGGGGCCCCAGCATTTT
CASSFVGAGGPQHF
>TRBD1|TRBJ1-1|TRBV12-3/TRBV12-4|.
TGTGCCAGCGGGACAGTGAACACTGAAGCTTTCTTT
CASGTVNTEAFF
>.|TRBJ2-7|TRBV7-2|few
TGTGCCAGCAGTCGCCAACCGGGAACCATCTACGAGCAGTACTTC
CASSRQPGTIYEQYF
>TRBD1|TRBJ2-1|TRBV4-1|.
TGCGCCAGCAGCCAAAGGTTGCAGGGACAGGGGGCAGGGAATGAGCAGTTCTTC
CASSQRLQGQGAGNEQFF
>.|TRBJ1-1|TRBV5-1|many
TGCGCCAGCAGCTTGGGGGCCGCGAACACTGAAGCTTTCTTT
CASSLGAANTEAFF
>.|TRBJ1-5|TRBV7-2|.
TGTGCCAGCAGCTCACGTCGGACGGGGAATCAGCCCCAGCATTTT
CASSSRRTGNQPQHF
>.|TRBJ2-7|TRBV5-1|many
TGCGCCAGCAGCTTGGGGGGTGCAGGGGCCTACGAGCAGTACTTC
CASSLGGAGAYEQYF
>.|TRBJ2-2|TRBV19|.
TGTGCCAGTACTAAGCACAGGCCCCCGAACACCGGGGAGCTGTTTTTT
CASTKHRPPNTGELFF
>TRBD1|TRBJ2-7|TRBV12-3/TRBV12-4|.
TGTGCCAGCAGTTTTAGGGGGCTCTCCTACGAGCAGTACTTC
CASSFRGLSYEQYF
>TRBD2|TRBJ2-1|TRBV10-3|.
TGTGCCTCAAAATCCGGGGGACTAGCGGGTAACAATGAGCAGTTCTTC
CASKSGGLAGNNEQFF
>TRBD2|TRBJ2-2|TRBV7-2|many
TGTGCCAGCAGCGCGAGCTTGGGAGCGGGAGCAGGCGGGGAGCTGTTTTTT
CASSASLGAGAGGELFF
>TRBD1|TRBJ1-6|TRBV6-1|.
TGTGCCAGCAGTGAGACCGGGACAGGGAGCTCACCCCTCCACTTT
CASSETGTGSSPLHF
>.|TRBJ2-6|TRBV7-9|.
TGTGCCAGCAGCCCCGGAAGGGCTGGGGCCAACGTCCTGACTTTC
CASSPGRAGANVLTF
>.|TRBJ1-5|TRBV19|.
TGTGCCAGTAGTATTATGGGTCAGCCCCAGCATTTT
CASSIMGQPQHF
>TRBD2|TRBJ2-7|TRBV2|once
TGTGCCAGCAGTTCCTTAGCGGGAGAGGAAGAGCAGTACTTC
CASSSLAGEEEQYF
>.|TRBJ2-2|TRBV18|few
TGTGCCAGCTCACCAGCTCTTTCCGGGGAGCTGTTTTTT
CASSPALSGELFF